These 25 T cell receptor beta chains were sequenced from one sample in a study of graft-versus-host responses after intestinal transplantation. Data came from immunoSEQ multiplex PCR; TCRdb stores just in-frame clones and leaves some out. The data hold around 18,000 clones, with about 93% observed a single time. Specimen: PBMCs, collected 357 days after transplant. The receptors were sampled from a human patient who received an intestinal transplant, so some T cells may come from the graft donor.

The V call is TRBV28, the J call TRBJ2-3; tentatively, D is TRBD1 (6 bases). Germline V lookup: CDR1 MDHEN, CDR2 SYDVKM. There are 15 residues in the CDR3. The V end was cut by 7 bases, the J end by 3 bases, with 17 bases between. CDR3 DNA: TGTGCCAGCACGATCACAGGGTTCGGGACAGATACGCAGTATTTT. This gives the protein CASTITGFGTDTQYF.

This sequence joins TRBV19 and TRBJ2-1; D gene unclear. The CDR3 length is 11 residues. Trimming took off 5 bases at V and 3 bases at J, with 2 bases between the two ends. CDR1 is LNHDA and CDR2 is SQIVND in the germline V gene (reference sequence). The CDR3 DNA follows: TGTGCCAGTAGTGACTACAATGAGCAGTTCTTC. It specifies CASSDYNEQFF.

This clone showed up just once. The CDR3 loop is CASSPGLDYGYTF. In DNA form, the CDR3 reads TGTGCCAGCAGCCCCGGCCTTGACTATGGCTACACCTTC. The chain joins TRBV6-5 to TRBJ1-2; D is unresolved. In germline, CDR1 is MNHEY, CDR2 SVGAGI. V lost 6 bases and J lost 3, with 11 bases in between. CDR3 length equals 13 residues.

The V call is TRBV28, the J call TRBJ2-7; no reliable D call. Germline CDR1 is MDHEN and CDR2 is SYDVKM. The V end was cut by 3 bases, the J end by 0 bases, with 6 bases between. This CDR3 is built from 13 residues. The CDR3 DNA follows: TGTGCCAGCAGTTTGATCGGCTCCTACGAGCAGTACTTC. Its translation: CASSLIGSYEQYF.

The chain uses TRBV28 and TRBJ1-2; TRBD1 matches at 7 bases. Trimming cost V 8 bases and J 8 bases; bases outside gene matches: 8. The CDR3 length is 12 residues. Germline CDR1 reads MDHEN; CDR2 reads SYDVKM. DNA for the CDR3: TGTGCCAGCGACCGACAGGGTAGGGGCTACACCTTC. Protein: CASDRQGRGYTF.

This chain links TRBV7-9 with TRBJ2-7; TRBD2 is a possible D gene (5 bases). Germline V gene lookup returns CDR1 SEHNR and CDR2 FQNEAQ (reference sequence). V lost 4 bases and J 9 bases, leaving 16 bases between the germline ends. The CDR3 has 13 amino acids. DNA of the CDR3: TGTGCCAGCAGCTCCGGACTGGTCCTGGGGCAGTACTTC. It encodes CASSSGLVLGQYF.

This sequence joins TRBV11-1 and TRBJ2-3; D remains ambiguous. The CDR3 is made up of 15 amino acids. Trimming took 5 bases from V and 1 from J, leaving 13 bases between them. Germline CDR1 is SGHAT and CDR2 is FQDESV (reference sequence). CDR3 sequence (DNA): TGTGCCAGCAGCCAGACCTTGGATGGCACAGATACGCAGTATTTT. This sequence encodes CASSQTLDGTDTQYF.

The chain is built from TRBV29-1 and TRBJ2-5, with D perhaps TRBD2 (5 bases). The CDR3 sequence is 12 residues long. Between the trimmed V and J ends, which lost 7 bases and 4 bases, there was a span of 13 bases. CDR1 is SQVTM and CDR2 is ANQGSEA in the germline V gene. CDR3 sequence (DNA): TGCAGCGCTGGGGTGGCGGGAGAGACCCAGTACTTC. Its protein is CSAGVAGETQYF.

The chain is built from TRBV5-3 and TRBJ2-7; perhaps TRBD1 as D (5 bases). TRBV5-3 is placed among ORFs of uncertain function. V shed 7 bases and J shed 6 bases, with 5 bases lying between them. The CDR3 is made up of 9 amino acids. The CDR3 sequence is CARQGEQYF. The CDR3 DNA follows: TGTGCCAGACAGGGCGAGCAGTACTTC.

V is TRBV11-3 and J is TRBJ2-3; maybe TRBD2 (6 bases). The ends were cut back, 5 bases at V and 0 bases at J, with 18 bases in the middle. The CDR3 runs 17 residues. Germline CDR1 and CDR2: SGHNT and YENEEA. The CDR3 reads CASSPGTRGPSTDTQYF. CDR3 coding DNA: TGTGCCAGCAGCCCAGGGACTCGCGGGCCCAGCACAGATACGCAGTATTTT.

The chain carries TRBV6-1 and TRBJ2-7; D is ambiguous. Germline V CDR1 and CDR2: MNHNS, SASEGT. The germline V and J ends were trimmed by 2 bases and 3 bases, with 14 bases remaining between them. The CDR3 spans 15 residues. CDR3 in DNA: TGTGCCAGCAGTGAAAGTCTTGCAGTAAGCTACGAGCAGTACTTC. Residues: CASSESLAVSYEQYF.

This chain links TRBV5-1 with TRBJ1-2; tentative D call: TRBD1 (5 bases). The V end was cut by 1 base, the J end by 3 bases, with 10 bases between. This CDR3 is 14 amino acids long. Germline V gives CDR1 SGHRS, CDR2 YFSETQ. The CDR3 reads CASSLLVGDYGYTF. The CDR3 DNA reads TGCGCCAGCAGCTTGTTGGTAGGGGACTATGGCTACACCTTC. The complete variable domain, with remaining parts taken from reference TRBV5-1 and TRBJ1-2, reads KAGVTQTPRYLIKTRGQQVTLSCSPISGHRSVSWYQQTPGQGLQFLFEYFSETQRNKGNFPGRFSGRQFSNSRSEMNVSTLELGDSALYLCASSLLVGDYGYTFGSGTRLTVV.

This chain connects TRBV9 to TRBJ2-7, with D tentatively TRBD1 (6 bases). There are 15 residues in the CDR3. CDR1 and CDR2 (germline): SGDLS, YYNGEE. Trimming left V 0 bases short and J 6 bases short, with 16 bases between. CDR3 amino acids: CASSVAGRGEGEQYF. The CDR3, as DNA: TGTGCCAGCAGCGTAGCGGGCAGGGGTGAGGGCGAGCAGTACTTC.

V usage is TRBV11-2 and J usage is TRBJ2-5; D could derive from TRBD1 or TRBD2 (5 bases each). The CDR3 runs to 14 residues. Germline assignment: CDR1 SGHAT and CDR2 FQNNGV. Trimming removed 5 bases from V and 2 bases from J, with 12 bases in between. CDR3 sequence reads: CASSLGDGQETQYF. The CDR3 DNA reads TGTGCCAGCAGCCTGGGGGACGGACAAGAGACCCAGTACTTC.

V is TRBV7-2 and J is TRBJ2-1; 7 nucleotides align to TRBD1. The V gene's germline CDR1 is SGHTA and CDR2 FQGNSA. The trim removed 5 bases at V and 4 bases at J, leaving 2 bases unmatched. There are 13 residues in the CDR3. CDR3 DNA sequence: TGTGCCAGCAGCCAGGGACAGTACAATGAGCAGTTCTTC. As protein: CASSQGQYNEQFF.

The V gene is TRBV7-2, the J gene TRBJ2-5; the D gene could be TRBD1 or TRBD2 (5 bases each). CDR3 length equals 14 residues. Trimming removed 5 bases at V and 7 bases at J, with 17 bases between. The V gene's germline CDR1 is SGHTA and CDR2 FQGNSA. CDR3 sequence reads: CASSGHGTTGTQYF. CDR3 sequence (DNA): TGTGCCAGCAGCGGCCACGGGACCACCGGGACCCAGTACTTC.

This clone was counted only a few times. J is TRBJ2-7 and V is TRBV2; a weak D match, TRBD2 (7 bases). The CDR3 has 15 residues. Germline assignment: CDR1 SNHLY and CDR2 FYNNEI. The V end lost 8 bases, the J end lost 2 bases, and 19 bases lay between the germline ends. CDR3 sequence reads: CASVQGRGGPYEQYF. Written as DNA, the CDR3 is TGTGCCAGCGTTCAAGGGAGGGGGGGCCCCTACGAGCAGTACTTC. The full variable domain, its missing parts supplied by reference TRBV2 and TRBJ2-7, is EPEVTQTPSHQVTQMGQEVILRCVPISNHLYFYWYRQILGQKVEFLVSFYNNEISEKSEIFDDQFSVERPDGSNFTLKIRSTKLEDSAMYFCASVQGRGGPYEQYFGPGTRLTVT.

This chain uses TRBV11-2 with TRBJ2-1; D is possibly TRBD1 or TRBD2 (5 bases each). Trimming shortened V by 2 bases and J by 6 bases, and 17 bases separated the two germline ends. CDR3 length equals 16 residues. The germline V gene encodes CDR1 SGHAT and CDR2 FQNNGV. CDR3 sequence: CASSLWSGQGPNEQFF. The CDR3 bases are TGTGCCAGCAGCTTATGGTCGGGGCAGGGCCCCAATGAGCAGTTCTTC.

The chain couples TRBV11-3 to TRBJ1-6; TRBD1 matches 8 bases. The CDR3 has 15 amino acids. Germline CDR1 and CDR2: SGHNT and YENEEA. The V segment lost 4 bases and the J segment 7 bases; nucleotides outside the gene matches: 6. CDR3 DNA sequence: TGTGCCAGCAGCTCTAGACAGGGGCGGAATTCACCCCTCCACTTT. Translating it yields CASSSRQGRNSPLHF.

This clone was recorded once. The chain employs TRBV28 and TRBJ2-5; 9 bases map to TRBD1. The germline V gene encodes CDR1 MDHEN and CDR2 SYDVKM. With V trimmed by 6 bases and J by 4 bases, 6 bases remained unmatched. The CDR3 has 14 amino acids. The CDR3 coding sequence is TGTGCCAGCAGCCGGGGGACAGGGACAGAGACCCAGTACTTC. Amino acids: CASSRGTGTETQYF.

The chain is built from TRBV11-3 and TRBJ2-5; TRBD1 is a possible D gene (8 bases). Between the trimmed V and J ends, which lost 4 bases and 4 bases, there was a span of 22 bases. The CDR3 extends over 17 amino acids. Per the germline V gene, CDR1 is SGHNT and CDR2 is YENEEA. The CDR3: CASSSNRPQGGRETQYF. The CDR3 DNA reads TGTGCCAGCAGCTCGAACCGACCACAGGGGGGGAGAGAGACCCAGTACTTC.

The rearrangement links TRBV28 to TRBJ2-7, with 7 nucleotides matching TRBD2. Trimming at V came to 6 bases and at J to 7 bases, leaving 9 bases not matched to a gene. Germline V gives CDR1 MDHEN, CDR2 SYDVKM. The CDR3 has 13 residues. CDR3 amino acids: CASRNSGNFEQYF. DNA of the CDR3: TGTGCCAGCAGGAACAGCGGGAATTTTGAGCAGTACTTC.

The rearrangement joins TRBV10-3 to TRBJ2-7; D is unresolved. CDR1 and CDR2 from the germline V gene are ENHRY and SYGVKD. This CDR3 is built from 13 residues. V lost 3 bases to trimming and J lost 2 bases, with 8 bases between them. The CDR3 loop reads CAISEGFPYEQYF. The CDR3 DNA follows: TGTGCCATCAGTGAAGGGTTCCCCTACGAGCAGTACTTC.

The rearrangement links TRBV4-1 to TRBJ2-2; TRBD2 is a possible D gene (7 bases). The germline V gene encodes CDR1 MGHRA and CDR2 YSYEKL. The CDR3 loop spans 15 amino acids. Trimming shortened V by 0 bases and J by 6 bases, and 11 bases separated the two germline ends. CDR3 region: CASSQDRGAPGELFF. CDR3 coding DNA: TGCGCCAGCAGCCAAGATCGGGGGGCCCCCGGGGAGCTGTTTTTT.

The rearrangement uses TRBV19 and TRBJ1-5, with 8 nucleotides matching TRBD1. This CDR3 comprises 15 residues. The germline V gene has CDR1 LNHDA and CDR2 SQIVND (reference sequence). V shed 3 bases, J shed 5 bases, and the junction held 6 bases outside the gene matches. The CDR3 coding sequence is TGTGCCAGTAGTATGTATAGACAGGGGCATCAGCCCCAGCATTTT. Its protein is CASSMYRQGHQPQHF.